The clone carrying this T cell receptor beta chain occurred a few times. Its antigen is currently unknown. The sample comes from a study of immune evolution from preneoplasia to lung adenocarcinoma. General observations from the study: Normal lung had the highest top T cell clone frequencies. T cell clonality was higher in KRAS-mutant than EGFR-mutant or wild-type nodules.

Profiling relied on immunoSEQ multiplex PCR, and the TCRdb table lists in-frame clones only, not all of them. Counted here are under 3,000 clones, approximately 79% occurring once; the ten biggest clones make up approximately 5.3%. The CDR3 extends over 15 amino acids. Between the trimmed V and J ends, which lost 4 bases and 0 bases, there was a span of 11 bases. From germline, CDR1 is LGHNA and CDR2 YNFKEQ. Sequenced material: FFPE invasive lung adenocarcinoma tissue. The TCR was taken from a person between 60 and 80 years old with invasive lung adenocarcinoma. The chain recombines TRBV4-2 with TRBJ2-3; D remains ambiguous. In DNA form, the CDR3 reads TGTGCCAGCAGCCCCACCTTGGTTAGCACAGATACGCAGTATTTT. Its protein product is CASSPTLVSTDTQYF.